Detailed here is one TCR beta chain. Its antigen is unknown. These data originate in a study of siplizumab effects on memory and regulatory T cells. Overall study results and limits: Siplizumab caused a significant drop in alloreactive sequences traceable to unstimulated CD4+ memory cells.

Clones were sequenced by immunoSEQ multiplex PCR, and TCRdb holds only the in-frame ones, with some missing. Here the sample spans about 100,000 clones, about 94% being singletons. This CDR3 is built from 16 residues. The junction had 9 bases not matched to a gene; V was cut back by 4 bases and J by 4 bases. Per germline, CDR1 SGHTA and CDR2 FQGNSA. This clonotype originated in a human donor in good health. The chain recombines TRBV7-2 with TRBJ1-2, with 10 bases identical to TRBD1. The sample consisted of non-Treg CD4+ T cells sorted from blood. The CDR3 here is CASSYTYGQGGYGYTF. In nucleotides, the CDR3 is TGTGCCAGCAGCTATACATATGGACAGGGGGGCTATGGCTACACCTTC.